This T cell receptor (beta chain) was profiled in a study of shared clonotypes between healthy human individuals. Looking at the study overall: Per donor, three plates held CD4 naive cells, three held CD4 memory, two held CD8 naive and one held CD8 memory.

Over several immunoSEQ plates, each subset's genomic DNA was distributed in even portions. Approximately 30,000 T cell genomes (around 0.2 ug DNA) went into each sorted-subset replicate. Only in-frame clones appear in the TCRdb table, and some are missing; sequencing was by immunoSEQ multiplex PCR. The table lists more than 2,000,000 clones, around 94% of them singletons. CD45RA+ naive and CD45RA-negative memory subsets were separated from CD4+ cells. The sequence was obtained from a man between 18 and 35 years old in good health. The specimen sequenced was naive CD4+ T cells sorted from blood. Subset given: CD45RA+ positively selected.

CDR3 region: CASSLSHGASYEQYF. The CDR3 DNA reads as TGTGCCAGCAGTTTAAGCCACGGAGCCAGCTACGAGCAGTACTTC. The chain uses TRBV27 and TRBJ2-7, with D unclear. Germline CDR1 reads MNHEY; CDR2 reads SMNVEV (reference sequence). V was cut by 2 bases and J by 3 bases, with 14 bases left in between. The CDR3 has 15 residues.